This TCR beta chain stems from a study of radiation and T cells in renal cell carcinoma (dated by TCRdb to the early 2020s). For the wider study: Samples were obtained from a clinical trial, in which 15 Gy stereotactic body radiation therapy was delivered to primary renal cell carcinomas and nephrectomy was performed 4 weeks later. In total, fewer than 55 samples, comprising 25 or so tumors and 27 peripheral blood samples, were subjected to TCR beta sequencing. In the roughly 49 samples combined, roughly 4.4 million unique CDR3 nucleotide sequences were found, encoding approximately 2,900,000 unique CDR3 amino acid sequences.

Findings and caveats that apply to the study as a whole: Effects of radiation dose or scheduling on the TCR repertoire could not be addressed with the single-armed trial design. Blood repertoire dynamics were not followed beyond 4 weeks after treatment. In blood, the top tumor clonotypes increased between baseline and 2 weeks post-radiation and then shrank by 4 weeks, which suggests that tumor-resident clones expanded only transiently. Because pretreatment tumor biopsies were not available, the baseline intratumoral presence of clonotypes could not be determined.

Explained via the paper, the time point label denotes: blood 2 weeks post-SBRT. The treatment or condition label here, explained by the study, means: 15 Gy SBRT to primary tumor, nephrectomy 4 weeks later. To follow tumor-enriched clonotypes, serial peripheral blood was collected from radiation-treated patients at baseline and at 2 weeks and 4 weeks after SBRT. All patients had renal cell carcinoma with clear cell pathology. The QIAamp DNA Blood Mini Kit (Qiagen) was used to prepare genomic DNA for TCR sequencing. The analyses included just those samples that passed every quality control check. The germline V gene provides CDR1 MNHEY and CDR2 SVGAGI. Between the V and J ends, shortened by 8 bases and 3 bases respectively, the junction contains 11 bases. The CDR3 runs 12 amino acids, cysteine and phenylalanine included. The DNA shown is the 36-base CDR3, in frame from base 1. Points on this clone: Its antigen target is currently unknown. It has no much larger one-base neighbor in the sample; base qualities were not kept.

TCR beta libraries were generated from genomic DNA with the immunoSEQ kit, following the manufacturer's recommendations. To prepare libraries, a first multiplex PCR with proprietary primers was run, followed by a second PCR that added unique barcodes, and a bead cleanup was done after each round. A positive control reaction and a negative control reaction, both provided in the kit, were run with every batch of samples. The final libraries were assessed on an Agilent 4200 TapeStation D1000 ScreenTape, pooled by volume, and quantified by qPCR. Sequencing ran on an Illumina NextSeq500 with a MidOutput 150-cycle cartridge, using 156 Read1 and 15 Index1 cycles with kit custom primers. The pooled library was loaded at 0.75 to 1 pM with an approximately 18% PhiX control spike-in. The study's own analysis went as follows. Vendor-processed data were analyzed in R, and a clonotype was defined as all T cells sharing the same CDR3 nucleotide sequence. In the clone abundance analyses, frequencies in each sample were normalized to that sample's 10,000 most abundant clones. Before analysis, public T cell clones were removed, and these numbered fewer than six per sample on average. A difference in abundance of at least 32-fold between compartments was used to define tumor-enriched and baseline blood-enriched clonotypes. A beta-binomial differential abundance model was used to identify clonotypes that expanded or contracted between blood time points. The Baroni-Urbani and Buser coefficient was used to measure tumor-blood repertoire similarity, and groups were compared with two-tailed Wilcoxon tests in R. In its TCRdb copy, this immuneACCESS table keeps in-frame sequences only and misses some clones. Where compared with another copy, unresolved V genes explain less than half of these, and the others have no known cause. D and trimming were read from the DNA, whereas the V and J calls and clone size are those reported in that table. The sample table lists more than 75,000 clones, about 86% of them with a count of one. In total, the top ten clones hold under 25% of the sample.

The sample here was blood, taken from a patient whose treatment included radiotherapy and nephrectomy. This sequence was found in a woman aged 50 to 60 with renal cell carcinoma. The chain links TRBV6-5 with TRBJ2-7; the D call is tentative, TRBD1 or TRBD2, as each matches 5 bases. The CDR3 reads as follows: CASRGRGYEQYF. The nucleotide sequence is given as TGTGCCAGCCGGGGCCGGGGCTACGAGCAGTACTTC.